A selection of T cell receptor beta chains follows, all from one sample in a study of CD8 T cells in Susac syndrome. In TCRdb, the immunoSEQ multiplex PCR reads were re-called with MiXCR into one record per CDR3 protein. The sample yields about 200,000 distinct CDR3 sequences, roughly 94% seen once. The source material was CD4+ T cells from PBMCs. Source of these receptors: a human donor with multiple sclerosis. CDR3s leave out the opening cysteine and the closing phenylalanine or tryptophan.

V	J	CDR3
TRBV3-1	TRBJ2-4	ASSHYSGAKNIQY
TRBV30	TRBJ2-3	AWSEGARGPADTQY
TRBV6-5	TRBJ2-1	ASSYSLAPRAEQF
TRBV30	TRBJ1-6	AWSVRDQSPLH
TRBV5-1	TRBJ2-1	ASSLAPEASYNEQF
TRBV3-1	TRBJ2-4	ASSQVPSTQNIQY
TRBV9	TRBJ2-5	ASSAGQPQETQY
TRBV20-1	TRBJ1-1	SAPKDSPYTEAF
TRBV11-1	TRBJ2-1	ASRLLAGVNEQF
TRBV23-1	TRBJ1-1	ASSQSLPGANTEAF
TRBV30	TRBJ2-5	AWSARGGETQY
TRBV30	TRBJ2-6	AWTLGGTGANVLT
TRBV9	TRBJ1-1	ASSATGLEAF
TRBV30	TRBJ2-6	AWSRDRTSGANVLT
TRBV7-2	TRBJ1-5	ASSQNRGSNQPQH
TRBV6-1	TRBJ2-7	ASSEVGEQY
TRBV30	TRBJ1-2	AWSVLSWSNYGYT
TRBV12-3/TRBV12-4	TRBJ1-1	ASILGQGHTEAF
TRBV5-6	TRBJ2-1	ASIGLAGGGYNEQF
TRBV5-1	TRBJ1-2	ASSLKRDYGYT
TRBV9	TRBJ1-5	ASSVSTSNQPQH
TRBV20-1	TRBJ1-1	SAIRGEGTEAF
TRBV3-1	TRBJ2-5	ASSQVDGETQY
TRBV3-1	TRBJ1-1	ASSQDQGLVNTEAF
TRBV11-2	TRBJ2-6	ASSLSFLSGANVLT
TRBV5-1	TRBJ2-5	ASSYGQGWTQY
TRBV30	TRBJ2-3	AWSAQEVDTQY
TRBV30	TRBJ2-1	AWSPRRDPPGDEQF
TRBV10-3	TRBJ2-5	AISPEAPETQY